The 15 T cell receptor beta chains below all came from one sample that was sequenced in a study of T cells in women clearing cervical HPV infection. This table comes from immunoSEQ multiplex PCR, and its TCRdb copy is limited to in-frame clones, with some not included. Its table lists more than 20,000 clones. Sequenced: blood buffy coat. These TCRs come from a woman aged 18 to 69 with a cervical HPV16 infection that either progressed to CIN3+ or cleared (not recorded which).

On this clone itself: The read ends 3 residues before the CDR3 terminus; that terminus is restored from the germline J gene. The V call is TRBV11-2, the J call TRBJ2-2; a possible D gene is TRBD1 (5 bases). CDR3 length equals 15 residues. Germline CDR1 is SGHAT and CDR2 is FQNNGV. CDR3 bases read: TGTGCCAGCAGCTTTTTCAGGGCTGGGGATTCACCG. This gives the protein CASSFFRAGDSP. The whole CDR3 sequence reads CASSFFRAGDSPLFF.

Comments on this clone: The CDR3 end lies 3 residues beyond the end of the read and is filled in from the germline J gene. The chain couples TRBV9 to TRBJ2-6; D call uncertain. CDR3 length: 15 amino acids. Trimming took off 0 bases at V and 5 bases at J, with 9 bases between the two ends. Per the germline V gene, CDR1 is SGDLS and CDR2 is YYNGEE. The sequenced part of the CDR3 DNA is TGTGCCAGCAGCGTAGATAGTACCTGGGCCAACGTC. Its translation: CASSVDSTWANV. The full-length CDR3 reads as CASSVDSTWANVLTF.

Remarks on this clone: The sequenced fragment ends 3 residues before the CDR3 boundary, so the rest is inferred from the germline J gene. The chain combines TRBV20-1 with TRBJ1-2, with D possibly TRBD1 on 5 matching bases. The ends were cut back, 4 bases at V and 3 bases at J, with 15 bases in the middle. The CDR3 has 14 amino acids. Germline values: CDR1 DFQATT, CDR2 SNEGSKA (reference sequence). Incomplete CDR3 DNA: TGCAGTGCTAACTCCGGGGGGTTTGACTATGGC. Its translation: CSANSGGFDYG. The CDR3, in full, reads CSANSGGFDYGYTF.

Worth noting for this clone: The read stops 3 residues short of the end of the CDR3; the missing end is completed from the germline J gene. The gene calls are TRBV18 and TRBJ1-1; 9 positions agree with TRBD1. CDR1 and CDR2 (germline): KGHSH, LQKENI. This CDR3 is built from 16 residues. The junction had 5 bases not matched to a gene; V was cut back by 2 bases and J by 1 base. CDR3 sequence reads: CASSPFTGGANTEAFF. CDR3 DNA (partial): TGTGCCAGCTCACCATTTACAGGGGGCGCGAACACTGAA.

With respect to this clone: Read data end 3 residues before the CDR3 end; the end is taken from the germline J gene. The chain is built from TRBV19 and TRBJ1-6, with 7 bases lining up with TRBD1. CDR3 length equals 16 residues. Germline V gene data show CDR1 as LNHDA and CDR2 as SQIVND (reference sequence). V was pared by 1 base and J by 8 bases, with 8 bases of the junction left unmatched. The chain's CDR3 is CASSIAPTGWDSPLHF. The part of the CDR3 DNA that was read is TGTGCCAGTAGTATAGCCCCGACAGGGTGGGATTCACCC.

A note on this clone: Read data end 3 residues before the CDR3 end; the end is taken from the germline J gene. The chain combines TRBV5-1 with TRBJ1-1; no clear D. V lost 0 bases and J 0 bases, leaving 6 bases between the germline ends. Germline V lookup: CDR1 SGHRS, CDR2 YFSETQ. The CDR3 totals 14 residues. The CDR3 sequence is CASSLEGLNTEAFF. CDR3 bases read: TGCGCCAGCAGCTTGGAAGGGTTGAACACTGAA.

On this clone itself: The sequence runs out 3 residues before the end of the CDR3; the remainder is reconstructed from the germline J gene. The V and J genes are TRBV20-1 and TRBJ1-6; D possibly corresponds to TRBD1 (6 bases). V lost 5 bases and J 7 bases, leaving 15 bases between the germline ends. Per the germline V gene, CDR1 is DFQATT and CDR2 is SNEGSKA (reference sequence). The CDR3 is made up of 14 amino acids. The part of the CDR3 DNA that was read is TGCAGTGCTGGGGCTCGGACAGCAAATTCACCC. This codes for CSAGARTANSP. The whole CDR3 is CSAGARTANSPLHF.

The sequenced CDR3 bases are TGTGCCAGCAGCTTAGTCCACAAGGGCTACGAG. It codes for CASSLVHKGYE. From start to end, the CDR3 is CASSLVHKGYEQYF. The chain uses TRBV7-8 and TRBJ2-7; D remains ambiguous. With the read ending 3 residues before the CDR3 end, the germline J gene is used to fill in that end. The V end was cut by 1 base, the J end by 3 bases, with 10 bases between. The CDR3 runs to 14 residues. Germline CDR1 is SGHVS and CDR2 is FQNEAQ.

As regards this clone: The read ends 3 residues shy of where the CDR3 ends; the end is completed using the germline J gene. This rearrangement joins TRBV7-9 to TRBJ1-3; no firm D call. The CDR3 is 13 residues long. Trimming left V 11 bases short and J 0 bases short, with 11 bases between. Germline V gene sequence: CDR1 SEHNR, CDR2 FQNEAQ (reference sequence). CDR3 DNA, as far as it was read: TGTGCCCTCAGCGGGTACTCTGGAAACACC. Its translation: CALSGYSGNT. The entire CDR3 reads CALSGYSGNTIYF.

A note on this clone: The DNA ends 3 residues before the CDR3 does, and the rest of the CDR3 is filled in from the germline J gene. The rearrangement uses TRBV6-2 or TRBV6-3 and TRBJ2-7; 8 bases are shared with TRBD1. The germline V gene encodes CDR1 MNHEY and CDR2 SVGEGT. The V and J ends lost 3 bases and 1 base, in that order; junction bases with no gene match: 8. This CDR3 has 16 amino acids. CDR3 DNA, as far as it was read: TGTGCCAGCAGTTATACAGACAGGGGTCCTTCCTACGAG. Protein product: CASSYTDRGPSYE. The complete CDR3 reads CASSYTDRGPSYEQYF.

The sequenced CDR3 bases are TGTGCCAGCAGCTTGGGACTGTCCCCCCTTAATGAG. It codes for CASSLGLSPLNE. The full CDR3 sequence reads CASSLGLSPLNEQFF. This chain connects TRBV5-6 to TRBJ2-1; D unresolved. The CDR3 end is not reached by the read, which stops 3 residues before it; the germline J gene fills it in. From germline, CDR1 is SGHDT and CDR2 YYEEEE. The V end was cut by 0 bases, the J end by 7 bases, with 14 bases between. CDR3 length: 15 amino acids. The whole variable domain, remainder taken from reference TRBV5-6 and TRBJ2-1, is DAGVTQSPTHLIKTRGQQVTLRCSPKSGHDTVSWYQQALGQGPQFIFQYYEEEERQRGNFPDRFSGHQFPNYSSELNVNALLLGDSALYLCASSLGLSPLNEQFFGPGTRLTVL.

CDR3 bases read: TGTGCCAGCAGCCCCGAAATAAGGAGCGGT. Protein sequence: CASSPEIRSG. The entire CDR3 is CASSPEIRSGQYF. The rearrangement uses TRBV7-9 and TRBJ2-4; possibly TRBD2 for D (5 bases). The read stops 3 residues short of the end of the CDR3; the missing end is completed from the germline J gene. The CDR3 is 13 amino acids. CDR1 and CDR2 from the germline V gene are SEHNR and FQNEAQ (reference sequence).

Concerning this clone: The read stops 3 residues short of the end of the CDR3; the missing end is completed from the germline J gene. The chain links TRBV11-2 to TRBJ2-2; 7 positions agree with TRBD2. The CDR3 length is 15 residues. Germline CDR1 is SGHAT and CDR2 is FQNNGV. Losses at the gene ends were 6 bases for V and 4 bases for J; bases not matched to a gene: 8. CDR3 sequence reads: CASRPAGRGTGELFF. The sequenced CDR3 bases are TGTGCCAGCAGGCCAGCGGGGAGGGGCACCGGGGAG.

In the case of this clone: The observed sequence ends 3 residues before the CDR3 terminus, with the missing tail filled in from the germline J gene. V gene TRBV20-1 combines with J gene TRBJ2-3, with 13 bases identical to TRBD2. Germline assignment: CDR1 DFQATT and CDR2 SNEGSKA (reference sequence). Trimming cost V 4 bases and J 4 bases; bases outside gene matches: 20. The CDR3 sequence is 20 residues long. The CDR3 region is CSAIPPRLAGGGLFSDTQYF. The covered CDR3 bases are TGCAGTGCTATTCCCCCCAGACTAGCGGGGGGCGGTCTTTTTTCAGATACG.

Details on this clone: One end of the junction does not line up with germline, which may come from a read error. Read data end 3 residues before the CDR3 end; the end is taken from the germline J gene. The genes are TRBV4-2 and TRBJ2-3, with TRBD1 matching 7 bases. The CDR3 is made up of 15 amino acids. Germline V CDR1 and CDR2: LGHNA, YNFKEQ. The CDR3 loop reads CASSPWTGSRVTQYF. The part of the CDR3 DNA that was read is TGCGCCAGCAGCCCTTGGACAGGATCAAGAGTGACG.